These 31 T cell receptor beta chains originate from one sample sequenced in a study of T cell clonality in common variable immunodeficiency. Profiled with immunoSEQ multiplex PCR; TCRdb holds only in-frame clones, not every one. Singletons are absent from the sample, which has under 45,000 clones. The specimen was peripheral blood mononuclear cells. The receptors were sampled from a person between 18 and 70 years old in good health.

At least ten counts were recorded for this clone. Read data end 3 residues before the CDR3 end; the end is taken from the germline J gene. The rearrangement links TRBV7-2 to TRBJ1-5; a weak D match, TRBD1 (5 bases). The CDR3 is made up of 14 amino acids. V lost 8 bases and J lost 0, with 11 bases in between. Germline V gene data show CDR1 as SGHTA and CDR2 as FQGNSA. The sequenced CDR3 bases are TGTGCCAGCGGATGGGACTTTAGCAATCAGCCC. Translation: CASGWDFSNQP. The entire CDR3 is CASGWDFSNQPQHF.

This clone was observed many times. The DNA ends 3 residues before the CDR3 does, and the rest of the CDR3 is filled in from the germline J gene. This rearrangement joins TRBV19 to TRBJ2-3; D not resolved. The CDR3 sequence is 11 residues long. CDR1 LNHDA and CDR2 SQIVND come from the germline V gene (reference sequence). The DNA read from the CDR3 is TGTGCCAGTAGTACACAAGAGACG. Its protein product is CASSTQET. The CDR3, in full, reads CASSTQETQYF.

Here the CDR3 reads CASSLGQGAYNSPLHF. CDR3 DNA, as far as it was read: TGTGCCAGCTCACTCGGACAGGGGGCATATAATTCACCC. The rearrangement uses TRBV18 and TRBJ1-6, with 11 bases matching TRBD1. Read data end 3 residues before the CDR3 end; the end is taken from the germline J gene. The CDR3 spans 16 residues. Germline V gene data show CDR1 as KGHSH and CDR2 as LQKENI. The trim removed 4 bases at V and 4 bases at J, leaving 3 bases unmatched.

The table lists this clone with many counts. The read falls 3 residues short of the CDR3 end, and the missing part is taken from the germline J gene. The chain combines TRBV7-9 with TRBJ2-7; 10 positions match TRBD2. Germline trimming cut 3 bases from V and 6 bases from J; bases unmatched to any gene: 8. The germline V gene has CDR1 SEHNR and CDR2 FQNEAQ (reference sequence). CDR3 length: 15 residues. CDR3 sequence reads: CASSFFEREGAEQYF. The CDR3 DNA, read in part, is TGTGCCAGCAGCTTCTTCGAGCGGGAGGGCGCCGAG.

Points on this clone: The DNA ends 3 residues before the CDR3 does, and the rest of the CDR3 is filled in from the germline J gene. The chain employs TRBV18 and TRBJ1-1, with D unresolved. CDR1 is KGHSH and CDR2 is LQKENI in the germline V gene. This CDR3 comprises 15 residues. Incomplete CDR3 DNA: TGTGCCAGCTCCCCCTCGGTTCTGAGCTCCTACGAG. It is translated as CASSPSVLSSYE. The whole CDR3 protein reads CASSPSVLSSYEAFF.

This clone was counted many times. The DNA read from the CDR3 is TGCGCCAGCAGCTTGGAGGGGGTGTCTGGAAACACC. Protein product: CASSLEGVSGNT. In full, the CDR3 is CASSLEGVSGNTIYF. The chain joins TRBV5-1 to TRBJ1-3, with a possible D match to TRBD1 (6 bases). The read finishes 3 residues shy of the CDR3 end, and the germline J gene is used to complete it. Germline V gives CDR1 SGHRS, CDR2 YFSETQ. The CDR3 sequence is 15 residues long. V shed 0 bases and J shed 1 base, with 8 bases lying between them. The whole variable domain, filled in from reference TRBV5-1 and TRBJ1-3, reads KAGVTQTPRYLIKTRGQQVTLSCSPISGHRSVSWYQQTPGQGLQFLFEYFSETQRNKGNFPGRFSGRQFSNSRSEMNVSTLELGDSALYLCASSLEGVSGNTIYFGEGSWLTVV.

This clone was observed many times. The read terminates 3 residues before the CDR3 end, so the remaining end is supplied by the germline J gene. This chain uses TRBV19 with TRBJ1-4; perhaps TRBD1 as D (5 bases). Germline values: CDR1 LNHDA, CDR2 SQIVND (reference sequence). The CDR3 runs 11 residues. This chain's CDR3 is CASLGGEKLFF. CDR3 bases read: TGTGCCAGTCTCGGGGGGGAGAAA.

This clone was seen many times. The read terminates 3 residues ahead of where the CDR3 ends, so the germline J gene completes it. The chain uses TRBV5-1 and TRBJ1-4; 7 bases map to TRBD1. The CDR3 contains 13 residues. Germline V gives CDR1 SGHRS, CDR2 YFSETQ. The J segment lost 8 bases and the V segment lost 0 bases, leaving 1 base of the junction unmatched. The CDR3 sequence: CASSLGQGEKLFF. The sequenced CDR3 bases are TGCGCCAGCAGCTTGGGACAGGGCGAAAAA.

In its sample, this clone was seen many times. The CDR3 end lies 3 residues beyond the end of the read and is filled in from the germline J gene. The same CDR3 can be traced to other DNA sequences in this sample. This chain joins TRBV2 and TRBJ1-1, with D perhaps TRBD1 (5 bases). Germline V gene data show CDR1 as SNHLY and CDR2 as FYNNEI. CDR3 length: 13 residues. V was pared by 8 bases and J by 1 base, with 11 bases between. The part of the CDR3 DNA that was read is TGTGCCAGCCCTAGAGACAGGAACACTGAA. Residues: CASPRDRNTE. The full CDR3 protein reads CASPRDRNTEAFF. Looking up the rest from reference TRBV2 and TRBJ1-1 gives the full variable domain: EPEVTQTPSHQVTQMGQEVILRCVPISNHLYFYWYRQILGQKVEFLVSFYNNEISEKSEIFDDQFSVERPDGSNFTLKIRSTKLEDSAMYFCASPRDRNTEAFFGQGTRLTVV.

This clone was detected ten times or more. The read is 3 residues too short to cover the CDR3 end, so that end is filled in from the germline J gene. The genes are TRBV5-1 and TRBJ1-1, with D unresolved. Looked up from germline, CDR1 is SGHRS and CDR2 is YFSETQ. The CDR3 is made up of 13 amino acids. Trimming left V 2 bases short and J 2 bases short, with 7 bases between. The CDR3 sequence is CASSFQENTEAFF. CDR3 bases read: TGCGCCAGCAGCTTCCAGGAAAACACTGAA. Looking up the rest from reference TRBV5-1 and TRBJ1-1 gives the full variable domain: KAGVTQTPRYLIKTRGQQVTLSCSPISGHRSVSWYQQTPGQGLQFLFEYFSETQRNKGNFPGRFSGRQFSNSRSEMNVSTLELGDSALYLCASSFQENTEAFFGQGTRLTVV.

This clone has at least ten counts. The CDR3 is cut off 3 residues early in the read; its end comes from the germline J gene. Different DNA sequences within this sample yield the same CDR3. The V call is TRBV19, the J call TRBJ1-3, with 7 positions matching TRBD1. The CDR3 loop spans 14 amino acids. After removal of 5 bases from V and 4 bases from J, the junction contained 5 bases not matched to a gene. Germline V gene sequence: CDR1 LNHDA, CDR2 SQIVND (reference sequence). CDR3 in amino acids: CASSFGGQGNTIYF. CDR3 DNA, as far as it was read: TGTGCCAGTAGTTTTGGGGGACAGGGAAACACC.

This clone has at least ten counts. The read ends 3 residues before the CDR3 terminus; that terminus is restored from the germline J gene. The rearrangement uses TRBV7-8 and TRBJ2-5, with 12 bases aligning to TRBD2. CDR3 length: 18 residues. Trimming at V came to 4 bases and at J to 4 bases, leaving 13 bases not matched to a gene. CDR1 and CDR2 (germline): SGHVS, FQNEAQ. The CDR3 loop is CASSSGLLAGGDIETQYF. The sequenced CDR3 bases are TGTGCCAGCAGCTCAGGGCTCCTAGCGGGGGGGGATATAGAGACC.

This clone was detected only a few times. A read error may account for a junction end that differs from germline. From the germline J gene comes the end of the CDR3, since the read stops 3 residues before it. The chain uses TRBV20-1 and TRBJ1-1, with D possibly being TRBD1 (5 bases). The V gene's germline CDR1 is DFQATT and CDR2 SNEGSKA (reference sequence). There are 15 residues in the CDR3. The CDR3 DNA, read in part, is TGCAGTGCCAGAGTATTTGACAGCTTGAACACTGAA. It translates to CSARVFDSLNTE. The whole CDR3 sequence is CSARVFDSLNTEAFF.

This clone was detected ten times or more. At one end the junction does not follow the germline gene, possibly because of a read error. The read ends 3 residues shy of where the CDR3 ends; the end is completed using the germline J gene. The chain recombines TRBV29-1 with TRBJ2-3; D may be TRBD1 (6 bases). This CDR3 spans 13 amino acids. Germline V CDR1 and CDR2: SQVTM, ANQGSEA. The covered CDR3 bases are TGCAGCGCATCTCCAGGGGCGTCAGAGACG. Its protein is CSASPGASET. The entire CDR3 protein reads CSASPGASETQYF.

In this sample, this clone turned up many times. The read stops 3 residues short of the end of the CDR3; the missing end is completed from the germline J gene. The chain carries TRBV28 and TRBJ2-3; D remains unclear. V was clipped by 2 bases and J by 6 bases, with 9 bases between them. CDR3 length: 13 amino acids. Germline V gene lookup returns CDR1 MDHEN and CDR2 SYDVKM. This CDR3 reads CASSLTDVDTQYF. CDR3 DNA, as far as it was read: TGTGCCAGCAGTTTAACAGATGTGGATACG.

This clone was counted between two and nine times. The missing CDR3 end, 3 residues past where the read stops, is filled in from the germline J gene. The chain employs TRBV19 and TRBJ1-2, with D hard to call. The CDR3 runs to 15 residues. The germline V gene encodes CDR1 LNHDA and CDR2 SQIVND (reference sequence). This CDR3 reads CASSEARPSTDTYTF. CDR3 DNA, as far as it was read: TGTGCCAGTAGTGAGGCGCGGCCTAGCACAGATACC.

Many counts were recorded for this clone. CDR3 residues: CSARRANEKLFF. CDR3 DNA, as far as it was read: TGCAGCGCTCGGAGGGCTAATGAAAAA. This chain links TRBV29-1 with TRBJ1-4; D ambiguous. The CDR3 end lies 3 residues beyond the end of the read and is filled in from the germline J gene. V gave up 7 bases and J gave up 3 bases, with 9 bases separating them. Germline V gives CDR1 SQVTM, CDR2 ANQGSEA. This CDR3 has 12 residues.

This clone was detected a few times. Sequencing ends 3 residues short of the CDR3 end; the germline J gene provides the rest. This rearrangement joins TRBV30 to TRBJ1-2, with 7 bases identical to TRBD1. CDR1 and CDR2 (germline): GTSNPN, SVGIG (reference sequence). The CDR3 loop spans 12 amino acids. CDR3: CAWSVEGTAYTF. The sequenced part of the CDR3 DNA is TGTGCCTGGAGTGTAGAAGGGACAGCC.

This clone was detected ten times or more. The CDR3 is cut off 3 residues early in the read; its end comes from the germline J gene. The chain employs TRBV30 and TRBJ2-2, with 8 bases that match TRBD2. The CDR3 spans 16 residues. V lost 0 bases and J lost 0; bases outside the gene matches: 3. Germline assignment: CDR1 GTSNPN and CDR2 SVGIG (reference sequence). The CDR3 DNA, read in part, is TGTGCCTGGAGTGTACCTAGCGGGCCGAACACCGGGGAG. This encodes CAWSVPSGPNTGE. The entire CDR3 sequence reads CAWSVPSGPNTGELFF. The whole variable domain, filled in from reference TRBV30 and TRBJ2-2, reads SQTIHQWPATLVQPVGSPLSLECTVEGTSNPNLYWYRQAAGRGLQLLFYSVGIGQISSEVPQNLSASRPQDRQFILSSKKLLLSDSGFYLCAWSVPSGPNTGELFFGEGSRLTVL.

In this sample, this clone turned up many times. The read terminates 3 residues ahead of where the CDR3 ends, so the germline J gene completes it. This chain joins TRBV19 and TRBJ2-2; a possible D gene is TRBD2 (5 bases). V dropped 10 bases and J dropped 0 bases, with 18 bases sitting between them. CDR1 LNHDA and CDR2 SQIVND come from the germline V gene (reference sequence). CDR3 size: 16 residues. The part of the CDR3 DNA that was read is TGTGCCACAATAAAGAGGCTAGCCTCGAACACCGGGGAG. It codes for CATIKRLASNTGE. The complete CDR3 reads CATIKRLASNTGELFF.

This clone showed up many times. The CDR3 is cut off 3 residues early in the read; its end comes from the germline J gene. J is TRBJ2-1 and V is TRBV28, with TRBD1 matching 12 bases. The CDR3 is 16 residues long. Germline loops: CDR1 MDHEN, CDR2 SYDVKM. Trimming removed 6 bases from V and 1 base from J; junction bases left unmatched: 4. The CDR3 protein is CASRMGQGASYNEQFF. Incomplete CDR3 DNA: TGTGCCAGCAGGATGGGACAGGGGGCATCCTACAATGAG.

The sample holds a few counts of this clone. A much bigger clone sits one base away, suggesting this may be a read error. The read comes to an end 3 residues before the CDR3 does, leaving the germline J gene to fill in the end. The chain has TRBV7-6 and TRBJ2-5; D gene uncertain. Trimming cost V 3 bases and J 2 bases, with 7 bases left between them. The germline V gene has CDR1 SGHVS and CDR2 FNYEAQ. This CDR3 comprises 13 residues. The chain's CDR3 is CASSLGRQETQYF. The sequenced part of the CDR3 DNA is TGTGCCAGCAGCTTGGGCAGACAAGAGACC.

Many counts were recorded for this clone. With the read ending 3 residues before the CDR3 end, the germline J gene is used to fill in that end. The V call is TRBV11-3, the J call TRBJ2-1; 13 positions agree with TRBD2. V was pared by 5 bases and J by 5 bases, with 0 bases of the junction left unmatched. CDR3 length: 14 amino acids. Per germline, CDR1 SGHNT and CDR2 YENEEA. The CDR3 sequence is CASSGTSGDNEQFF. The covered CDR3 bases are TGTGCCAGCAGCGGGACTAGCGGGGACAATGAG.

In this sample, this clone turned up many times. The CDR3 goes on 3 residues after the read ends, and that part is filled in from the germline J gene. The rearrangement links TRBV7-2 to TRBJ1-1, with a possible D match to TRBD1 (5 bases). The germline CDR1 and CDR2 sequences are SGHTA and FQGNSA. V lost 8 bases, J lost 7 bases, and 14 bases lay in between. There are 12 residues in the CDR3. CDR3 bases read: TGTGCCAGCCGGGGGGGGTCGAGTGAA. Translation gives CASRGGSSE. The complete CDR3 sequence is CASRGGSSEAFF.

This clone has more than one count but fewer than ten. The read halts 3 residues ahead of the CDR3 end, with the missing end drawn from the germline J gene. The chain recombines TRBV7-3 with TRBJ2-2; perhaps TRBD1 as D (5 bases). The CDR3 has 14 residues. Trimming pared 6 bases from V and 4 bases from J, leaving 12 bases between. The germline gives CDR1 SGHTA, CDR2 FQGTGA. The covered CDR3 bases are TGTGCCAGCAGTCCAGGGCCTAGCACCGGGGAG. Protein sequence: CASSPGPSTGE. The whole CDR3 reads CASSPGPSTGELFF.

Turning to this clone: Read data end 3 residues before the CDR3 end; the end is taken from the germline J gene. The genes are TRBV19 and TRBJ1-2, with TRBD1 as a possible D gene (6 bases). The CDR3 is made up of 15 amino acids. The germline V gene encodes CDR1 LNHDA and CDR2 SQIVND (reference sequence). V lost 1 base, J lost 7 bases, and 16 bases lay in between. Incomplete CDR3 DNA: TGTGCCAGTAGTATAGGAATGACAGGAGGTAGTGGC. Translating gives CASSIGMTGGSG. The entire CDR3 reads CASSIGMTGGSGYTF.

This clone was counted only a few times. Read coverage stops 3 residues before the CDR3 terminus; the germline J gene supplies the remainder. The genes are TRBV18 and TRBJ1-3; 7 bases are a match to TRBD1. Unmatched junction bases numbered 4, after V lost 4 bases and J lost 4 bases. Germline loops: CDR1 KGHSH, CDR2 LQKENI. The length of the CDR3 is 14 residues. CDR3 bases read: TGTGCCAGCTCACACCGGGACAGAGGAAACACC. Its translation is CASSHRDRGNT. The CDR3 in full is CASSHRDRGNTIYF.

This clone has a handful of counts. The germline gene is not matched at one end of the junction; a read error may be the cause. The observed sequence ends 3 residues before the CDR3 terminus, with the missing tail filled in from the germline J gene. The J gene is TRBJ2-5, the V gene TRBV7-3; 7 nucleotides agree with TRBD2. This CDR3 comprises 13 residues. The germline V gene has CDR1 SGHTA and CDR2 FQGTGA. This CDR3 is CASSLTGGDTQYF. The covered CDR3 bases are TGTGCCAGCAGCCTAACGGGGGGAGATACC. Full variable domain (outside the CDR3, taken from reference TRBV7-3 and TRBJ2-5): GAGVSQTPSNKVTEKGKYVELRCDPISGHTALYWYRQSLGQGPEFLIYFQGTGAADDSGLPNDRFFAVRPEGSVSTLKIQRTERGDSAVYLCASSLTGGDTQYFGPGTRLLVL.

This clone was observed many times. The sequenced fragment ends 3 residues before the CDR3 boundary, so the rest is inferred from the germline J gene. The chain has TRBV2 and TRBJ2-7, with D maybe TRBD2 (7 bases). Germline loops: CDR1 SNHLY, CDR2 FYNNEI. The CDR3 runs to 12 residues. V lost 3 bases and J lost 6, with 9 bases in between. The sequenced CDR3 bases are TGTGCCAGCAGTGAGGGGGGGCTCGAG. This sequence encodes CASSEGGLE. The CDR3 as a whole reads CASSEGGLEQYF.

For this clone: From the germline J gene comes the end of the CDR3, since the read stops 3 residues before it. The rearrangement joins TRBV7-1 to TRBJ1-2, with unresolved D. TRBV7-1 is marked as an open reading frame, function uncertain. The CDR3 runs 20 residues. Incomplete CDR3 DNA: TGTGCCAGCAGCTCCCGATGGACTAGCGGGATCCAAAGCTCCTACAATGAC. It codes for CASSSRWTSGIQSSYND. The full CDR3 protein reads CASSSRWTSGIQSSYNDYTF.

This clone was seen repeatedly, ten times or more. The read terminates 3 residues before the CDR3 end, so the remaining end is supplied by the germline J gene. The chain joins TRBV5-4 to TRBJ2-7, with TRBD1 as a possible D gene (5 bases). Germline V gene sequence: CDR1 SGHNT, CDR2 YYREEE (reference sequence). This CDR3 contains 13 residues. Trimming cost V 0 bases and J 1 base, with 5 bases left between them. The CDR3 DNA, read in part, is TGTGCCAGCAGCTTGGCAGGGTCCTACGAG. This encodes CASSLAGSYE. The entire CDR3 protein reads CASSLAGSYEQYF.